These 13 T cell receptor beta chains originate from one sample sequenced in a study of T cells in Graves' hyperthyroidism and ophthalmopathy. RNA transcripts served as the template for amplifying TCR beta CDR3 regions. HTBI primers were the set used in a first-round RT-PCR of the TCR CDR3. TCRdb analysed the multiplex PCR reads with MiXCR anew, one entry per CDR3 protein. The table lists a few hundred thousand distinct CDR3 sequences, approximately 16% of them singletons. Sample: blood. These receptors were taken from a man aged 40-49 years with Graves' hyperthyroidism.

In this sample, this clonotype turned up many times. The chain joins TRBV3-1 to TRBJ2-6; no clear D gene. The CDR3 totals 15 residues. Germline values: CDR1 LGHDT, CDR2 YNNKEL (reference sequence). Trimming removed 1 base at V and 2 bases at J, with 6 bases between. DNA of the CDR3: TGTGCCAGCAGCCAAGGTACAACTGGGGCCAACGTCCTGACTTTC. Protein product: CASSQGTTGANVLTF.

This clonotype was seen more than once but under ten times. This chain joins TRBV19 and TRBJ2-7; unclear D gene. V was shortened by 3 bases and J by 0 bases, with 15 bases between the two germline ends. Per germline, CDR1 LNHDA and CDR2 SQIVND (reference sequence). This CDR3 has 16 amino acids. The CDR3 bases are TGTGCCAGTAGTATCTCCTCGCCATCGAGCTCCTACGAGCAGTACTTC. It is translated as CASSISSPSSSYEQYF.

This clonotype was found a few times. The chain employs TRBV6-2 or TRBV6-3 and TRBJ2-5, with D uncertain. V was trimmed by 7 bases and J by 2 bases, leaving 20 bases between them. Germline V gives CDR1 MNHEY, CDR2 SVGEGT. The length of the CDR3 is 16 residues. CDR3 sequence reads: CASTTRGAFGQETQYF. In DNA form, the CDR3 reads TGTGCCAGCACCACACGAGGAGCCTTCGGGCAAGAGACCCAGTACTTC.

Ten or more counts support this clonotype. The chain is built from TRBV20-1 and TRBJ2-7; D might be TRBD1 (6 bases). CDR3 length: 15 residues. Per germline, CDR1 DFQATT and CDR2 SNEGSKA (reference sequence). Trimming took off 1 base at V and 3 bases at J, with 16 bases between the two ends. CDR3 sequence: CSARVPSTGFYEQYF. The CDR3, as DNA: TGCAGTGCTAGAGTCCCTTCTACAGGGTTCTACGAGCAGTACTTC.

At least ten counts were recorded for this clonotype. The chain links TRBV6-2 or TRBV6-3 to TRBJ2-7; TRBD2 matches 9 bases. J lost 1 base, V lost 2 bases, and 6 bases had no gene match. CDR1 MNHEY and CDR2 SVGEGT come from the germline V gene. The CDR3 covers 16 residues. The CDR3 region has the DNA TGTGCCAGCAGTTACGTCGGACTAGCGCATTCCTACGAGCAGTACTTC. As protein: CASSYVGLAHSYEQYF.

This clonotype came up many times. The chain recombines TRBV7-3 with TRBJ2-5; 7 bases fit TRBD1. Trimming cost V 5 bases and J 11 bases; bases outside gene matches: 8. Germline CDR1 reads SGHTA; CDR2 reads FQGTGA. The CDR3 has 12 amino acids. CDR3 sequence reads: CASSPQTGSQYF. As DNA, the CDR3 is TGTGCCAGCAGCCCCCAGACAGGGTCTCAGTACTTC.

This clonotype was picked up many times. The chain combines TRBV14 with TRBJ1-1, with unresolved D. This CDR3 contains 15 residues. Germline V gives CDR1 SGHDN, CDR2 FVKESK. Trimming took 1 base from V and 5 from J, leaving 14 bases between them. The DNA for the CDR3 is TGTGCCAGCAGCCAAGGGTCACGGAGGGCTACTGAAGCTTTCTTT. Translating gives CASSQGSRRATEAFF. Filled out from reference TRBV14 and TRBJ1-1, the complete variable domain reads EAGVTQFPSHSVIEKGQTVTLRCDPISGHDNLYWYRRVMGKEIKFLLHFVKESKQDESGMPNNRFLAERTGGTYSTLKVQPAELEDSGVYFCASSQGSRRATEAFFGQGTRLTVV.

Concerning this clonotype itself: This may come from a read error, since a much larger clone is one base off. V is TRBV12-3 or TRBV12-4 and J is TRBJ1-2; D is unclear. This CDR3 has 15 amino acids. The CDR3 spells CASNLAAREAYGYTF. The CDR3 DNA reads as TGTGCCAGCAATTTAGCAGCCCGAGAAGCTTATGGCTACACCTTC.

The chain carries TRBV6-9 and TRBJ1-4, with D hard to call. The CDR3 extends over 14 amino acids. Germline V lookup: CDR1 MNHGY, CDR2 SVAAGI. V shed 4 bases and J shed 6 bases, with 12 bases lying between them. The CDR3, as DNA: TGTGCCAGCAGTTTTCAGGATCGGCATGAAAAACTGTTTTTT. This translates into CASSFQDRHEKLFF.

A few counts support this clonotype. The chain links TRBV2 to TRBJ2-1; D uncertain. CDR1 is SNHLY, CDR2 FYNNEI, per germline. The CDR3 consists of 14 residues. V dropped 4 bases and J dropped 7 bases, with 14 bases sitting between them. The CDR3 reads CASSAWHSENEQFF. The CDR3 nucleotides are TGTGCCAGCAGTGCTTGGCATTCTGAGAATGAGCAGTTCTTC. The full variable domain, its missing parts supplied by reference TRBV2 and TRBJ2-1, is EPEVTQTPSHQVTQMGQEVILRCVPISNHLYFYWYRQILGQKVEFLVSFYNNEISEKSEIFDDQFSVERPDGSNFTLKIRSTKLEDSAMYFCASSAWHSENEQFFGPGTRLTVL.

This clonotype was found many times. The chain combines TRBV20-1 with TRBJ2-7, with 8 positions matching TRBD2. The junction had 9 bases not matched to a gene; V was cut back by 5 bases and J by 0 bases. The V gene's germline CDR1 is DFQATT and CDR2 SNEGSKA (reference sequence). The CDR3 totals 15 residues. The CDR3 nucleotides read TGCAGTGCTTCACCGGGGGGGTCGGGCTCCTACGAGCAGTACTTC. Protein sequence: CSASPGGSGSYEQYF.

This clonotype appeared many times. The chain uses TRBV20-1 and TRBJ2-1; the match to TRBD2 covers 7 bases. The CDR3 has 14 residues. J was trimmed by 4 bases and V by 5 bases; bases with no gene match: 8. Per the germline V gene, CDR1 is DFQATT and CDR2 is SNEGSKA (reference sequence). The CDR3 region is CSAGGEGGYNEQFF. Here the CDR3 DNA reads TGCAGTGCTGGGGGGGAGGGTGGGTACAATGAGCAGTTCTTC.

The chain couples TRBV9 to TRBJ1-6; 7 bases match TRBD1. CDR1 is SGDLS, CDR2 YYNGEE, per germline. This CDR3 region has 15 residues. The V and J ends lost 0 bases and 7 bases, in that order; junction bases with no gene match: 4. CDR3: CASSVGGDRNSPLHF. The DNA of the CDR3 is TGTGCCAGCAGCGTAGGAGGGGACAGAAATTCACCCCTCCACTTT.